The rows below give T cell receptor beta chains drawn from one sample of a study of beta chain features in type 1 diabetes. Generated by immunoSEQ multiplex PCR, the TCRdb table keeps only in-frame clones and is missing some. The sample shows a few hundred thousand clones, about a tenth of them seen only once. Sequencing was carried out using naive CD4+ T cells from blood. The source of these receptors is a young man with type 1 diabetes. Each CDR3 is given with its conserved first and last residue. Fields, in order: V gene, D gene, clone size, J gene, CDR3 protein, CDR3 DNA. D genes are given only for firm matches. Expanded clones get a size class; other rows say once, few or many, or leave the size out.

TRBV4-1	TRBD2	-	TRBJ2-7	CASSLRTSGGDTYEQYF	TGCGCCAGCAGCCTTCGGACTAGCGGGGGGGATACCTACGAGCAGTACTTC
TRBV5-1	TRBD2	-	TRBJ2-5	CASSKEAGGHRKETQYF	TGCGCCAGCAGCAAAGAAGCGGGGGGGCACCGTAAAGAGACCCAGTACTTC
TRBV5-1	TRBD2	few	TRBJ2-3	CASSSTSGSTDTQYF	TGCGCCAGCAGCTCCACTAGCGGGAGCACAGATACGCAGTATTTT
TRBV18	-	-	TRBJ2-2	CASSPQDTGELFF	TGTGCCAGCTCGCCTCAGGACACCGGGGAGCTGTTTTTT
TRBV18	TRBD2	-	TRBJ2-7	CASSPTSGHHEQYF	TGTGCCAGCTCGCCAACTAGCGGGCACCACGAGCAGTACTTC
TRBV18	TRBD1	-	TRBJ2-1	CASSPTGGEQFF	TGTGCCAGCTCACCTACAGGGGGTGAGCAGTTCTTC
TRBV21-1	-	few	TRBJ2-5	CASSDGGRPQETQYF	TGTGCCAGCAGCGACGGGGGGCGCCCCCAAGAGACCCAGTACTTC
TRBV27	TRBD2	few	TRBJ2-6	CASSSPWGGPGANVLTF	TGTGCCAGCAGTTCCCCGTGGGGGGGACCTGGGGCCAACGTCCTGACTTTC
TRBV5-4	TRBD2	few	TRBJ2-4	CASSDTSGAKNIQYF	TGTGCCAGCAGTGACACTAGCGGGGCCAAAAACATTCAGTACTTC
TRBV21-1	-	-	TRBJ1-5	CASSGRDRNNQPQHF	TGTGCCAGCAGCGGCCGGGACAGGAACAATCAGCCCCAGCATTTT
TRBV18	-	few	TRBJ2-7	CASSPTSGGYEQYF	TGTGCCAGCTCACCTACCTCCGGGGGATACGAGCAGTACTTC
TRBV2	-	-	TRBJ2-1	CASTNNEQFF	TGTGCCAGCACCAACAATGAGCAGTTCTTC
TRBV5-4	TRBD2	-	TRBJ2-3	CASSTPPGRGGTDTQYF	TGTGCCAGCAGCACCCCCCCTGGGCGGGGGGGCACAGATACGCAGTATTTT
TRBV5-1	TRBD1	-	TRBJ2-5	CASTISKGTDSQETQYF	TGCGCCAGCACCATATCAAAAGGGACAGACTCCCAAGAGACCCAGTACTTC
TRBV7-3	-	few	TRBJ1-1	CASSLSRNTEAFF	TGTGCCAGCAGCTTAAGTAGGAACACTGAAGCTTTCTTT
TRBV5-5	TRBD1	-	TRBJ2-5	CASRVRDRGETQYF	TGTGCCAGCAGAGTCCGGGACAGGGGAGAGACCCAGTACTTC
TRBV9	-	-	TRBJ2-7	CASSVQGSIYEQYF	TGTGCCAGCAGCGTACAGGGCTCAATCTACGAGCAGTACTTC
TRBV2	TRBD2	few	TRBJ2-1	CASTKTSGTTYNEQFF	TGTGCCAGCACTAAAACCTCCGGGACTACTTACAATGAGCAGTTCTTC
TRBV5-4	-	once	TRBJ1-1	CASSSPGEKLFF	TGTGCCAGCAGTTCCCCAGGGGAGAAGCTATTCTTT
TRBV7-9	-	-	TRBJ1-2	CASSPGAFDGYTF	TGTGCCAGCAGCCCAGGGGCGTTCGACGGCTACACCTTC
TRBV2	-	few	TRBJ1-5	CASSGQTRSNQPQHF	TGTGCCAGCAGTGGCCAGACACGTAGCAATCAGCCCCAGCATTTT
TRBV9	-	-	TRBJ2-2	CASSRGIKVNTGELFF	TGTGCCAGCAGCAGGGGGATAAAAGTCAACACCGGGGAGCTGTTTTTT
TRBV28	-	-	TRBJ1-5	CASTVGGGNQPQHF	TGTGCCAGCACCGTGGGGGGAGGCAATCAGCCCCAGCATTTT
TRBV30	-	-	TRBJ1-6	CAWSGEVGSSPLHF	TGTGCCTGGAGTGGGGAGGTTGGATCTTCACCCCTCCACTTT
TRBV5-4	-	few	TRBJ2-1	CASSLVGDLLSEQFF	TGTGCCAGCAGCTTGGTAGGAGACCTCCTGAGCGAGCAGTTCTTC
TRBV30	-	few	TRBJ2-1	CAWRELSYNEQFF	TGTGCCTGGAGAGAGCTCTCCTACAATGAGCAGTTCTTC
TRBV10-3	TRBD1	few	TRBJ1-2	CAINHPGQGEGGYTF	TGTGCCATCAACCACCCGGGACAGGGGGAAGGTGGCTACACCTTC
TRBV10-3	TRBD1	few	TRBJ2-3	CAISNPGTGAQYF	TGTGCCATCAGTAATCCCGGGACAGGGGCGCAGTATTTT
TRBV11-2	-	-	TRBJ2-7	CASSFSFIYEQYF	TGTGCCAGCAGCTTTAGCTTCATCTACGAGCAGTACTTC
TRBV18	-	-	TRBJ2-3	CASSPRTSTDTQYF	TGTGCCAGCTCACCCCGGACTAGCACAGATACGCAGTATTTT
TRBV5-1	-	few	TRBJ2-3	CASSFQDTQYF	TGCGCCAGCAGCTTCCAAGATACGCAGTATTTT
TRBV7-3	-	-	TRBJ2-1	CASSHDLGLPPNEQFF	TGTGCCAGCAGCCACGACCTGGGACTTCCCCCCAATGAGCAGTTCTTC
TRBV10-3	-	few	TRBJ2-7	CAISGGAVDEQYF	TGTGCCATCAGTGGCGGGGCTGTCGACGAGCAGTACTTC
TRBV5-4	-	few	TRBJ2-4	CASSPRTLGIQYF	TGTGCCAGCAGCCCGCGGACTTTGGGCATTCAGTACTTC
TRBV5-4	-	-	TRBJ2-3	CASSLEAPPDTQYF	TGTGCCAGCAGCTTGGAAGCTCCTCCAGATACGCAGTATTTT
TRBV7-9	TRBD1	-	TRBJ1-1	CASSFGTVNTEAFF	TGTGCCAGCAGCTTCGGGACAGTGAACACTGAAGCTTTCTTT
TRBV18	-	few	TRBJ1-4	CASSPREGTNEKLFF	TGTGCCAGCTCACCACGGGAGGGAACTAATGAAAAACTGTTTTTT
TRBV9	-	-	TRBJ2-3	CASRASGSWADTQYF	TGTGCCAGCAGGGCTTCAGGGTCTTGGGCAGATACGCAGTATTTT